What follows are 32 T cell receptor beta chains derived from one specimen sequenced in a study of blood T cell repertoires in COVID-19 (dated by TCRdb to the early 2020s). The library was generated by the immunoSEQ multiplex PCR assay. As stored in TCRdb, this immuneACCESS dataset retains in-frame rearrangements with V and J assigned. A fraction of the clones does not appear; measured against another copy, unresolved V genes explain less than half of the discrepancy, and the remainder lacks a known reason. The sample table lists hundreds of thousands of clones, around 90% of them with a count of one. In total, the top ten clones hold 1% to 1.5% of the sample. Sequences were obtained from peripheral blood. These receptors originate from a man aged 40-55 years with acute or convalescent COVID-19.

V is TRBV27 and J is TRBJ1-2, with 8 bases fitting TRBD1. The CDR3 is 15 amino acids. CDR1 MNHEY and CDR2 SMNVEV come from the germline V gene (reference sequence). The V gene end was trimmed by 8 bases and the J gene end by 4 bases; junction bases not matched to a gene: 12. CDR3 in DNA: TGTGCCAGCGGGATCTTCGGGACAGGAACCTATGGCTACACCTTC. Amino acid sequence: CASGIFGTGTYGYTF.

This clone is a singleton in its sample. The rearrangement links TRBV2 to TRBJ2-7, with 8 bases matching TRBD2. The CDR3 consists of 15 residues. The germline gives CDR1 SNHLY, CDR2 FYNNEI. Trimming removed 0 bases from V and 6 bases from J; junction bases left unmatched: 7. For the CDR3, the DNA is TGTGCCAGCAGTGAAGCAGCGAGCGGGAGTCTCGAGCAGTACTTC. Protein: CASSEAASGSLEQYF.

The gene calls are TRBV7-8 and TRBJ2-7; 10 nucleotides line up with TRBD2. Germline lookup yields CDR1 SGHVS and CDR2 FQNEAQ. The CDR3 contains 15 residues. V lost 4 bases to trimming and J lost 4 bases; unmatched junction nucleotides: 7. The CDR3 nucleotides are TGTGCCAGCAGCTCCCAGCGGGGGGGCCTATACGAGCAGTACTTC. Encoded protein: CASSSQRGGLYEQYF.

The rearrangement links TRBV28 to TRBJ2-1; TRBD1 is a possible D gene (6 bases). Germline V CDR1 and CDR2: MDHEN, SYDVKM. The V gene lost 3 bases and the J gene lost 6 bases, with 9 bases spanning the gap. The CDR3 is 13 residues long. CDR3 nucleotide sequence: TGTGCCAGCAGTTTGACAGGCCGCAATGAGCAGTTCTTC. Residues: CASSLTGRNEQFF.

The V gene is TRBV9, the J gene TRBJ2-2; TRBD1 matches at 10 bases. Losses at the gene ends were 0 bases for V and 6 bases for J; bases not matched to a gene: 2. The CDR3 runs 15 residues. Germline CDR1 and CDR2: SGDLS and YYNGEE. The CDR3 protein is CASSVDGQGAGELFF. CDR3 DNA: TGTGCCAGCAGCGTAGATGGACAGGGGGCCGGGGAGCTGTTTTTT.

The V call is TRBV5-1, the J call TRBJ2-3; 9 bases are a match to TRBD2. V trimming: 7 bases; J trimming: 8 bases; junction bases outside the gene matches: 11. Germline CDR1 and CDR2: SGHRS and YFSETQ. The CDR3 is 14 residues long. The CDR3 reads CASFGAGGSRTQYF. The DNA for the CDR3 is TGCGCCAGCTTTGGTGCGGGGGGGAGTCGTACGCAGTATTTT.

V usage is TRBV18 and J usage is TRBJ1-4; 7 bases are shared with TRBD1. CDR1 is KGHSH, CDR2 LQKENI, per germline. The J segment lost 5 bases and the V segment lost 3 bases, leaving 6 bases of the junction unmatched. The CDR3 contains 15 residues. Here the CDR3 DNA reads TGTGCCAGCTCACCCAACAGGGGCGGGAATGAAAAACTGTTTTTT. It translates to CASSPNRGGNEKLFF.

This chain uses TRBV15 with TRBJ2-7; 7 nucleotides agree with TRBD1. Trimming at V came to 0 bases and at J to 3 bases, leaving 5 bases not matched to a gene. This CDR3 spans 15 amino acids. The V gene's germline CDR1 is LNHNV and CDR2 YYDKDF (reference sequence). CDR3 protein: CATSRDGTANYEQYF. DNA for the CDR3: TGTGCCACCAGCAGAGATGGGACAGCAAACTACGAGCAGTACTTC. Based on the CDR3 plus reference TRBV15 and TRBJ2-7, the full variable domain is DAMVIQNPRYQVTQFGKPVTLSCSQTLNHNVMYWYQQKSSQAPKLLFHYYDKDFNNEADTPDNFQSRRPNTSFCFLDIRSPGLGDTAMYLCATSRDGTANYEQYFGPGTRLTVT.

The chain recombines TRBV10-1 with TRBJ2-3; 7 nucleotides line up with TRBD1. CDR1 and CDR2 from the germline V gene are WNHNN and SYGVQD (reference sequence). The CDR3 runs to 16 residues. Trimming cost V 3 bases and J 1 base; bases outside gene matches: 7. The CDR3 coding sequence is TGCGCCAGCAGTGATCAGGGGGAGACCCGCACAGATACGCAGTATTTT. The encoded protein is CASSDQGETRTDTQYF.

The chain links TRBV6-5 to TRBJ1-1, with 7 nucleotides matching TRBD1. J lost 3 bases, V lost 3 bases, and 10 bases had no gene match. Germline lookup yields CDR1 MNHEY and CDR2 SVGAGI. This CDR3 has 16 amino acids. As DNA, the CDR3 is TGTGCCAGCAGTTATGGAAGGGGGCCCTATTACACTGAAGCTTTCTTT. Amino acid sequence: CASSYGRGPYYTEAFF.

The chain is built from TRBV5-1 and TRBJ2-7, with 7 positions matching TRBD1. V was pared by 0 bases and J by 3 bases, with 6 bases of the junction left unmatched. Per germline, CDR1 SGHRS and CDR2 YFSETQ. This CDR3 has 15 amino acids. CDR3 coding DNA: TGCGCCAGCAGCTTGGCCGGGGCAGGGGGCTACGAGCAGTACTTC. It encodes CASSLAGAGGYEQYF.

This chain uses TRBV2 with TRBJ2-3; TRBD2 might be the D (6 bases). CDR1 and CDR2 from the germline V gene are SNHLY and FYNNEI. This CDR3 is built from 14 residues. V was shortened by 5 bases and J by 0 bases, with 9 bases between the two germline ends. For the CDR3, the DNA is TGTGCCAGCAGTCAGGGACTTAGCACAGATACGCAGTATTTT. Translated: CASSQGLSTDTQYF.

The chain recombines TRBV24-1 with TRBJ1-3; D perhaps matches TRBD1 (6 bases). Trimming cost V 7 bases and J 4 bases, with 19 bases left between them. Germline V gene data show CDR1 as KGHDR and CDR2 as SFDVKD. This CDR3 region has 16 residues. DNA for the CDR3: TGTGCCACCAGGACAGGAAGCTGTCCCTCAGGAAACACCATATATTTT. The encoded protein is CATRTGSCPSGNTIYF.

The CDR3: CSVVGGLAPYNEQFF. For the CDR3, the DNA is TGCAGCGTTGTCGGCGGACTAGCGCCCTACAATGAGCAGTTCTTC. The chain combines TRBV29-1 with TRBJ2-1; 9 bases line up with TRBD2. This CDR3 has 15 residues. Germline trimming cut 4 bases from V and 2 bases from J; bases unmatched to any gene: 6. Germline CDR1 and CDR2: SQVTM and ANQGSEA.

The chain recombines TRBV9 with TRBJ1-6; D ambiguous. The CDR3 length is 15 residues. Trimming shortened V by 3 bases and J by 4 bases, and 11 bases separated the two germline ends. In germline, CDR1 is SGDLS, CDR2 YYNGEE. This chain's CDR3 is CASSAYSTYNSPLHF. The CDR3 region has the DNA TGTGCCAGCAGCGCTTACAGTACTTATAATTCACCCCTCCACTTT. Based on the CDR3 plus reference TRBV9 and TRBJ1-6, the full variable domain is DSGVTQTPKHLITATGQRVTLRCSPRSGDLSVYWYQQSLDQGLQFLIQYYNGEERAKGNILERFSAQQFPDLHSELNLSSLELGDSALYFCASSAYSTYNSPLHFGNGTRLTVT.

The chain combines TRBV6-1 with TRBJ2-4; TRBD2 aligns across 7 bases. The CDR3 consists of 14 residues. The germline gives CDR1 MNHNS, CDR2 SASEGT. With V trimmed by 1 base and J by 8 bases, 5 bases remained unmatched. The CDR3 loop is CASSEGGGSDIQYF. In DNA form, the CDR3 reads TGTGCCAGCAGTGAAGGGGGAGGGTCGGACATTCAGTACTTC.

The chain joins TRBV11-2 to TRBJ2-5, with D possibly being TRBD1 (5 bases). V lost 5 bases and J lost 4, with 14 bases in between. In germline, CDR1 is SGHAT, CDR2 FQNNGV. CDR3 length: 14 amino acids. CDR3 nucleotide sequence: TGTGCCAGCAGCACCCAGGGTTGGGGAGAGACCCAGTACTTC. It encodes CASSTQGWGETQYF.

In its sample, this clone was seen a few times. The CDR3 protein is CASSQISGRVNEQFF. The CDR3 DNA reads as TGTGCCAGCAGCCAGATTAGCGGGAGAGTCAATGAGCAGTTCTTC. V is TRBV3-1 (or the pseudogene TRBV3-2) and J is TRBJ2-1, with TRBD2 identical over 9 bases. Germline trimming cut 3 bases from V and 6 bases from J; bases unmatched to any gene: 6. In germline, CDR1 is LGHDT, CDR2 YNNKEL (reference sequence). The CDR3 runs to 15 residues.

V is TRBV5-6 and J is TRBJ2-7; 10 bases line up with TRBD2. Germline V gene lookup returns CDR1 SGHDT and CDR2 YYEEEE. CDR3 length: 15 residues. With V trimmed by 3 bases and J by 6 bases, 9 bases remained unmatched. CDR3 nucleotide sequence: TGTGCCAGCAGCTGGGATCTAGCGGGAGTCTCCGAGCAGTACTTC. This codes for CASSWDLAGVSEQYF.

V gene TRBV7-2 combines with J gene TRBJ2-7; 13 bases are shared with TRBD2. This CDR3 contains 19 residues. Per the germline V gene, CDR1 is SGHTA and CDR2 is FQGNSA. Trimming took 4 bases from V and 3 from J; bases not matched to a gene: 15. The CDR3 here is CASSSISHSGLAGYYEQYF. Written as DNA, the CDR3 is TGTGCCAGCAGCTCGATTAGTCACTCGGGACTAGCGGGATACTACGAGCAGTACTTC.

The J gene is TRBJ1-5, the V gene TRBV4-1, with a weak D call TRBD1 (6 bases). Germline loops: CDR1 MGHRA, CDR2 YSYEKL. The CDR3 extends over 14 amino acids. Trimming shortened V by 1 base and J by 6 bases, and 10 bases separated the two germline ends. CDR3 sequence: CASSQGTEVQPQHF. The CDR3 DNA follows: TGCGCCAGCAGCCAAGGGACAGAGGTTCAGCCCCAGCATTTT.

The chain links TRBV5-1 to TRBJ2-7; 13 bases align to TRBD2. Trimming removed 2 bases from V and 6 bases from J; junction bases left unmatched: 8. Germline V gene lookup returns CDR1 SGHRS and CDR2 YFSETQ. The CDR3 is 16 residues long. CDR3 amino acids: CASSFTSGRASGEQYF. The CDR3 DNA sequence: TGCGCCAGCAGCTTTACTAGCGGGAGGGCCTCCGGCGAGCAGTACTTC. Together with reference TRBV5-1 and TRBJ2-7, the CDR3 gives the full variable domain: KAGVTQTPRYLIKTRGQQVTLSCSPISGHRSVSWYQQTPGQGLQFLFEYFSETQRNKGNFPGRFSGRQFSNSRSEMNVSTLELGDSALYLCASSFTSGRASGEQYFGPGTRLTVT.

The chain carries TRBV30 and TRBJ2-5, with a weak D call TRBD2 (6 bases). The V and J ends lost 0 bases and 9 bases respectively, with 20 bases between them. The CDR3 spans 15 residues. The germline gives CDR1 GTSNPN, CDR2 SVGIG (reference sequence). CDR3 in amino acids: CAWSVYGTPELAQYF. The DNA of the CDR3 is TGTGCCTGGAGTGTCTATGGGACTCCTGAACTGGCCCAGTACTTC.

J is TRBJ2-1 and V is TRBV6-5; 9 positions match TRBD2. In germline, CDR1 is MNHEY, CDR2 SVGAGI. The CDR3 length is 14 residues. Trimming removed 7 bases from V and 2 bases from J; junction bases left unmatched: 3. The CDR3 here is CASTSGGTYNEQFF. The DNA of the CDR3 is TGTGCCAGCACCAGCGGGGGGACCTACAATGAGCAGTTCTTC.

The genes are TRBV2 and TRBJ2-3; 8 bases fit TRBD2. The V and J ends lost 5 bases and 1 base, in that order; junction bases with no gene match: 8. The CDR3 runs 16 residues. Germline assignment: CDR1 SNHLY and CDR2 FYNNEI. In DNA form, the CDR3 reads TGTGCCAGCAGTTGGGGGGCGGGAGGTGGCACAGATACGCAGTATTTT. This codes for CASSWGAGGGTDTQYF. The complete variable domain, with remaining parts taken from reference TRBV2 and TRBJ2-3, reads EPEVTQTPSHQVTQMGQEVILRCVPISNHLYFYWYRQILGQKVEFLVSFYNNEISEKSEIFDDQFSVERPDGSNFTLKIRSTKLEDSAMYFCASSWGAGGGTDTQYFGPGTRLTVL.

This chain links TRBV5-4 with TRBJ1-1; D perhaps matches TRBD1 (5 bases). Germline V CDR1 and CDR2: SGHNT, YYREEE (reference sequence). Trimming stripped 3 bases from V and 3 bases from J, with 15 bases between. CDR3 length equals 15 residues. This chain's CDR3 is CASSYQGRLDTEAFF. Here the CDR3 DNA reads TGTGCCAGCAGCTATCAGGGAAGACTGGACACTGAAGCTTTCTTT.

Here the CDR3 DNA reads TGTGCCAGCAGCCTGGGACTAGCGGAAACCACAGATACGCAGTATTTT. Its translation: CASSLGLAETTDTQYF. J is TRBJ2-3 and V is TRBV5-8; 11 positions match TRBD2. Per germline, CDR1 SGHTS and CDR2 YDEGEE. This CDR3 spans 16 amino acids. J gave up 2 bases and V 4 bases, and 6 bases lay outside the gene matches.

The chain joins TRBV5-1 to TRBJ2-7, with D perhaps TRBD2 (6 bases). Trimming removed 4 bases at V and 5 bases at J, with 10 bases between. Germline V lookup: CDR1 SGHRS, CDR2 YFSETQ. The CDR3 covers 12 residues. This chain's CDR3 is CASSDRRDEQYF. Written as DNA, the CDR3 is TGCGCCAGCAGCGACCGGAGGGACGAGCAGTACTTC.

This CDR3 reads CASSEGAGDTQYF. Here the CDR3 DNA reads TGTGCCAGCTCTGAGGGGGCAGGAGATACGCAGTATTTT. This rearrangement joins TRBV25-1 to TRBJ2-3; TRBD1 aligns across 7 bases. With V trimmed by 8 bases and J by 5 bases, 7 bases remained unmatched. The CDR3 contains 13 residues. Germline V gene data show CDR1 as MGHDK and CDR2 as SYGVNS.

V is TRBV11-2 and J is TRBJ2-3, with a possible D match to TRBD2 (5 bases). CDR1 and CDR2 (germline): SGHAT, FQNNGV. This CDR3 spans 12 amino acids. V lost 4 bases to trimming and J lost 6 bases, with 8 bases between them. The CDR3 bases are TGTGCCAGCAGCTCAACGGGGGATACGCAGTATTTT. This gives the protein CASSSTGDTQYF.

V is TRBV11-3 and J is TRBJ2-7; D is ambiguous. The CDR3 length is 14 residues. Trimming left V 3 bases short and J 3 bases short, with 12 bases between. Germline CDR1 and CDR2: SGHNT and YENEEA. Here the CDR3 DNA reads TGTGCCAGCAGCTTCGGTGCGTCTAGCTACGAGCAGTACTTC. It yields the protein CASSFGASSYEQYF.

The genes are TRBV2 and TRBJ1-5, with TRBD1 identical over 8 bases. Germline loops: CDR1 SNHLY, CDR2 FYNNEI. V gave up 1 base and J gave up 6 bases; unmatched junction bases: 14. The CDR3 loop spans 18 amino acids. Here the CDR3 reads CASSEVMGDRGAFQPQHF. For the CDR3, the DNA is TGTGCCAGCAGTGAAGTTATGGGTGACAGGGGTGCCTTTCAGCCCCAGCATTTT.